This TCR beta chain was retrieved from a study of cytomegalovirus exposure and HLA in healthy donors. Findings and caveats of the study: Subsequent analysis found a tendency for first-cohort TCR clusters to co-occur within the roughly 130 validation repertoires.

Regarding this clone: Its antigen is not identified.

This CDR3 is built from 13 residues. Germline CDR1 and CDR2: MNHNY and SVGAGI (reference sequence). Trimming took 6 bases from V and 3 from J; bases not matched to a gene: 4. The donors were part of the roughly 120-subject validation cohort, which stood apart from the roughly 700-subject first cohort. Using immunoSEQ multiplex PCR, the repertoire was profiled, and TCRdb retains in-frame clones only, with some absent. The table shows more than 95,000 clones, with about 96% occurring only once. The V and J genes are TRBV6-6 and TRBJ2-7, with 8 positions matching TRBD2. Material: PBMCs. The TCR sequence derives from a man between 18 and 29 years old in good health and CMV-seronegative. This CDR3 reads CASSQAGVYEQYF. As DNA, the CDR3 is TGTGCCAGCAGCCAAGCGGGAGTCTACGAGCAGTACTTC.